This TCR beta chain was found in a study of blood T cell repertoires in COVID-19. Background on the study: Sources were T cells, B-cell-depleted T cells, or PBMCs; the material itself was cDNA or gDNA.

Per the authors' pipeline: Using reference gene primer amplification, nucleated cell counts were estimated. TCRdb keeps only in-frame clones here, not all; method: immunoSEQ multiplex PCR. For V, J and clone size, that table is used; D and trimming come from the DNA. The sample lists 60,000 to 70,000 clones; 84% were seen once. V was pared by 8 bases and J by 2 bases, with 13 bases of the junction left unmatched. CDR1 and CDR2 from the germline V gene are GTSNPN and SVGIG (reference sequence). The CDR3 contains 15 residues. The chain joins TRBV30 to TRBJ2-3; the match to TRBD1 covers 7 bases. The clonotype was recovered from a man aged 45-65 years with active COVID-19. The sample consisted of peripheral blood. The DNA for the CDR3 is TGTGCCGGAGGTCGCCTGGGACAGCCCACAGATACGCAGTATTTT. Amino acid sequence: CAGGRLGQPTDTQYF.